This TCR beta chain was captured in a study of post-analysis software for immune sequencing data. Findings and caveats of the study: Higher frequency in patients than in controls was seen for five TRBV segments, with TRBV5-6, TRBV5-1 and TRBV20-1 among them. Among multiple sclerosis patients, normalized Chao1 diversity was significantly below that of controls. The F measure placed samples prepared in the same batch into strongly shared clusters.

As regards this clonotype: Its antigen is still unknown.

Libraries were made from TCR beta cDNA, and they carried unique molecular identifiers. Each sample of about 0.95 to 11 million input T cells yielded roughly 500,000 cDNA molecules, so each molecule approximated one T cell. TCRdb used MiXCR to reprocess the PCR reads, holding one entry per CDR3 protein. Here the sample spans 700,000 to 900,000 distinct CDR3 sequences, more than 45% being singletons. Per germline, CDR1 DFQATT and CDR2 SNEGSKA (reference sequence). The junction had 11 bases not matched to a gene; V was cut back by 6 bases and J by 1 base. The CDR3 runs to 16 residues. The sample consisted of blood. The chain recombines TRBV20-1 with TRBJ2-1, with 8 bases identical to TRBD2. This TCR came from a girl aged 10-17 years with multiple sclerosis. The CDR3 sequence: CSARSPSGSSYNEQFF. In DNA, the CDR3 is TGCAGTGCCAGGTCGCCAAGCGGGAGTTCCTACAATGAGCAGTTCTTC.